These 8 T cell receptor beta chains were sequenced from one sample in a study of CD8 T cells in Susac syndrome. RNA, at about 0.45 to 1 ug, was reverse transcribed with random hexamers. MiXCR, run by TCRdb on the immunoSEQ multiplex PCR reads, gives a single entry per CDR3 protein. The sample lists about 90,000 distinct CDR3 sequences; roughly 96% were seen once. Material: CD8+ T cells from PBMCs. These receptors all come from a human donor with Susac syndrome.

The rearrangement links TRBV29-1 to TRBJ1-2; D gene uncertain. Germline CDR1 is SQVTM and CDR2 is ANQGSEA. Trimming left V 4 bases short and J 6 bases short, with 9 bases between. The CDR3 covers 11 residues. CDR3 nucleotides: TGCAGCGTTGCGGGCTGGGATGGCTACACCTTC. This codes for CSVAGWDGYTF.

CDR3 coding DNA: TGTGCCAGCAGTTGGTCCACAACTAATGAAAAACTGTTTTTT. It specifies CASSWSTTNEKLFF. The chain is built from TRBV28 and TRBJ1-4, with no clear D. The germline CDR1 and CDR2 sequences are MDHEN and SYDVKM. V shed 4 bases and J shed 0 bases, with 6 bases lying between them. The CDR3 is 14 residues long.

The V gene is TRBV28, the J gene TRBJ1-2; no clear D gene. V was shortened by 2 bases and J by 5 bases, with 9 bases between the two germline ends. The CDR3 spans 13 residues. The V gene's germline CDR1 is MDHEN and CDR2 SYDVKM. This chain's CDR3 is CASSLQQLYGYTF. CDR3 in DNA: TGTGCCAGCAGTTTACAACAGTTATATGGCTACACCTTC.

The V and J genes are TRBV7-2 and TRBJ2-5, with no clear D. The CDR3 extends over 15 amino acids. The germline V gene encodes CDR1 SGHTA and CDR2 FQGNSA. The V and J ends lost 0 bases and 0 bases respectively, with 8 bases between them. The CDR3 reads CASSLAITNQETQYF. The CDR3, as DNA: TGTGCCAGCAGCTTAGCGATAACAAACCAAGAGACCCAGTACTTC.

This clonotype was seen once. CDR3 sequence reads: CAWIGETTNYGYTF. CDR3 sequence (DNA): TGTGCCTGGATTGGAGAGACTACTAACTATGGCTACACCTTC. This sequence joins TRBV30 and TRBJ1-2; no definite D call. Germline V gene lookup returns CDR1 GTSNPN and CDR2 SVGIG (reference sequence). The CDR3 has 14 amino acids. V was clipped by 4 bases and J by 0 bases, with 12 bases between them.

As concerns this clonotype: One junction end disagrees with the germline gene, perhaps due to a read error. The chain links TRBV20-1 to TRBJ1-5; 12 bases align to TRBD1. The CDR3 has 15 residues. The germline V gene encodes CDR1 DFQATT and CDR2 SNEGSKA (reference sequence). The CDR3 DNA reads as TGCAGTGCTCCAACCGGGACAGGGGGCAACCAGCCCCAGCATTTT. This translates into CSAPTGTGGNQPQHF.

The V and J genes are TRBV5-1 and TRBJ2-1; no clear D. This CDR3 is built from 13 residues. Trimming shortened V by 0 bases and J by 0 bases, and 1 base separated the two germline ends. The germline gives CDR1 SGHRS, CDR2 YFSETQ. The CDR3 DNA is TGCGCCAGCAGCTTGGTCTCCTACAATGAGCAGTTCTTC. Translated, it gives CASSLVSYNEQFF.

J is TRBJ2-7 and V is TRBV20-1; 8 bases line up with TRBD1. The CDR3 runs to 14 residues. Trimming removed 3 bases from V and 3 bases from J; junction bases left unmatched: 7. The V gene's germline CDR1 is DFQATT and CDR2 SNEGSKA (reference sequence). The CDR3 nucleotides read TGCAGTGCTAGCGACCAGGGGGCTAGCTACGAGCAGTACTTC. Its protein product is CSASDQGASYEQYF.